What follows are 11 T cell receptor beta chains derived from one specimen sequenced in a study of shared clonotypes between healthy human individuals. The assay was immunoSEQ multiplex PCR, and TCRdb's table has in-frame clones only and misses some. Of a few million clones listed, around 94% are singletons. Specimen: naive CD4+ T cells sorted from blood. Subset denoted: CD45RA+ positively selected. All receptors come from a man between 18 and 35 years old in good health.

The chain has TRBV11-2 and TRBJ2-3; TRBD1 matches 8 bases. The CDR3 sequence is 14 residues long. CDR1 and CDR2 (germline): SGHAT, FQNNGV. With V trimmed by 5 bases and J by 0 bases, 1 base remained unmatched. CDR3 DNA sequence: TGTGCCAGCAGCCGACAGGGGAGCACAGATACGCAGTATTTT. Its translation is CASSRQGSTDTQYF.

J is TRBJ2-5 and V is TRBV28; D is perhaps TRBD1 (5 bases). Germline assignment: CDR1 MDHEN and CDR2 SYDVKM. The V end was cut by 5 bases, the J end by 4 bases, with 14 bases between. The CDR3 runs 14 residues. In DNA, the CDR3 is TGTGCCAGCAGTCCCCGCAGGGTCCCAGAGACCCAGTACTTC. Translating gives CASSPRRVPETQYF.

The genes are TRBV11-2 and TRBJ2-3; 10 nucleotides match TRBD2. The germline V gene has CDR1 SGHAT and CDR2 FQNNGV. V gave up 0 bases and J gave up 2 bases; unmatched junction bases: 2. This CDR3 region has 16 residues. CDR3 sequence reads: CASSLDSGGLTDTQYF. CDR3 bases: TGTGCCAGCAGCTTAGATAGCGGGGGGCTCACAGATACGCAGTATTTT.

This rearrangement joins TRBV28 to TRBJ1-2; tentative D call: TRBD1 (5 bases). Germline CDR1 is MDHEN and CDR2 is SYDVKM. V was clipped by 3 bases and J by 5 bases, with 16 bases between them. The length of the CDR3 is 15 residues. The CDR3 loop is CASSFLSGVRYGYTF. CDR3 coding DNA: TGTGCCAGCAGTTTTCTATCGGGGGTCCGGTATGGCTACACCTTC.

The V gene is TRBV6-5, the J gene TRBJ1-2; 9 nucleotides agree with TRBD1. V dropped 10 bases and J dropped 4; count of bases not matched to a gene: 7. Germline assignment: CDR1 MNHEY and CDR2 SVGAGI. The CDR3 length is 13 residues. The CDR3 is CATYRGLGYGYTF. The DNA of the CDR3 is TGTGCCACCTACAGGGGGCTCGGCTATGGCTACACCTTC.

The chain links TRBV28 to TRBJ2-7; TRBD1 is a possible D gene (6 bases). The germline CDR1 and CDR2 sequences are MDHEN and SYDVKM. V dropped 6 bases and J dropped 2 bases, with 14 bases sitting between them. CDR3 length equals 14 residues. CDR3 loop: CASSNGQSAYEQYF. CDR3 nucleotides: TGTGCCAGCAGCAACGGACAGAGTGCCTACGAGCAGTACTTC.

This chain connects TRBV7-8 to TRBJ2-7; D possibly matches TRBD1 or TRBD2 (5 bases each). CDR3 length: 14 amino acids. Germline lookup yields CDR1 SGHVS and CDR2 FQNEAQ. V was pared by 6 bases and J by 0 bases, with 12 bases between. CDR3 sequence: CASRRGRTSYEQYF. CDR3 nucleotides: TGTGCCAGCAGACGGGGCAGGACCTCCTACGAGCAGTACTTC.

V gene TRBV4-1 combines with J gene TRBJ2-7; D might be TRBD1 (5 bases). With 4 bases removed from V and 5 bases from J, the gap between germline ends came to 18 bases. Germline V CDR1 and CDR2: MGHRA, YSYEKL. The CDR3 length is 15 residues. The DNA of the CDR3 is TGCGCCAGCAGCCTCTCCAGGGAAGTGGCCCACGAGCAGTACTTC. This codes for CASSLSREVAHEQYF.

The genes are TRBV30 and TRBJ2-1; D is undetermined. Trimming stripped 1 base from V and 2 bases from J, with 9 bases between. The CDR3 runs to 14 residues. CDR1 and CDR2 from the germline V gene are GTSNPN and SVGIG (reference sequence). This CDR3 reads CAWSGASAYNEQFF. For the CDR3, the DNA is TGTGCCTGGAGTGGGGCCAGTGCCTACAATGAGCAGTTCTTC.

The chain employs TRBV4-3 and TRBJ2-5; D is unclear. The V end lost 0 bases, the J end lost 5 bases, and 7 bases lay between the germline ends. The CDR3 has 13 amino acids. CDR1 and CDR2 from the germline V gene are LGHNA and YSLEER. CDR3 sequence reads: CASSQDFTETQYF. CDR3 nucleotides: TGCGCCAGCAGCCAAGATTTCACGGAGACCCAGTACTTC.

With regard to this clone: Within the sample, other DNA sequences also encode this same CDR3. The chain carries TRBV6-5 and TRBJ2-5; 12 nucleotides line up with TRBD2. Germline V gives CDR1 MNHEY, CDR2 SVGAGI. This CDR3 is 15 amino acids long. The V and J ends lost 7 bases and 1 base, in that order; junction bases with no gene match: 4. As DNA, the CDR3 is TGTGCCAGCATCGGACTAGCGGGATCCCAAGAGACCCAGTACTTC. It encodes CASIGLAGSQETQYF.